The present TCR beta chain was sequenced within a study of T cell repertoires in cytomegalovirus infection. About the study: Public TCR beta signatures indicated both CMV infection and matching HLA type.

This CDR3 has 12 residues. V lost 3 bases, J lost 6 bases, and 9 bases lay in between. The study's findings and limits: Carriers of CMV and the relevant HLA type were discriminated by public TCR beta frequency. The study found HLA-C-restricted CMV-specific TCR beta clonotypes dominating the ex vivo response.

TCRdb re-called the reads with MiXCR, one entry per CDR3 protein. The sample includes 350,000 to 500,000 distinct CDR3 sequences, 31% of them seen just once. This clonotype was picked up one time. Its target is not known. Sequenced input: PBMCs. The V and J genes are TRBV12-3 or TRBV12-4 and TRBJ2-7, with unresolved D. The TCR was taken from a human donor in good health (CMV status not recorded). Some clones in this sample may be carry-over from other donors' samples. The DNA of the CDR3 is TGTGCCAGCAGTTTTGCCAGGAGCGAGCAGTACTTC. This sequence encodes CASSFARSEQYF.